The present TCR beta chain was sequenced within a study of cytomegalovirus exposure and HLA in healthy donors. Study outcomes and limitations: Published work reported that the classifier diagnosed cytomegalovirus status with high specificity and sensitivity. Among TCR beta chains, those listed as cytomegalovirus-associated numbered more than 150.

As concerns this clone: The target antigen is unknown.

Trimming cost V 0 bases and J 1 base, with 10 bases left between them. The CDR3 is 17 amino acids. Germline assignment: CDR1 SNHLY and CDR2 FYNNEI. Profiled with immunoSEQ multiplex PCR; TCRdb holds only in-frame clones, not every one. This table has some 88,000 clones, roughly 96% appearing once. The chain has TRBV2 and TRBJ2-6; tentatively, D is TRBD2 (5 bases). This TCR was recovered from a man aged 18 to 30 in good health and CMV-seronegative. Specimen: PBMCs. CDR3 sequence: CASSEALRGSGANVLTF. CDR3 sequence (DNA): TGTGCCAGCAGTGAAGCGCTTCGGGGATCTGGGGCCAACGTCCTGACTTTC.